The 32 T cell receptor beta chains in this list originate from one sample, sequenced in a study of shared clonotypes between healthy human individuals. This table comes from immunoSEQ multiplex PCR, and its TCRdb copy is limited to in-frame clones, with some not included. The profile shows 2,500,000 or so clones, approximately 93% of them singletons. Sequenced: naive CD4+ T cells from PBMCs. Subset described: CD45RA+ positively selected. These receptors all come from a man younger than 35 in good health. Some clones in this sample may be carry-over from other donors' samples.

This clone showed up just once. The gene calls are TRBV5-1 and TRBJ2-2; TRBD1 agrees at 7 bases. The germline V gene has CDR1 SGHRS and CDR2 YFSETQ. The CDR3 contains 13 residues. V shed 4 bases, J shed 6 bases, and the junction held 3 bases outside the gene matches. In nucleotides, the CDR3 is TGCGCCAGCAGCCCTGACAGGGCCGGGGAGCTGTTTTTT. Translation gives CASSPDRAGELFF.

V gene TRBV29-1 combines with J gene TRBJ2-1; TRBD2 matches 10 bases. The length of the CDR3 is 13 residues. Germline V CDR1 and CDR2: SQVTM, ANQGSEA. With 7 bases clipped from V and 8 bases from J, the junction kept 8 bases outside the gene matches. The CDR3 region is CSASGSAYYEQFF. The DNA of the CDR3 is TGCAGCGCTAGCGGGAGCGCGTATTATGAGCAGTTCTTC.

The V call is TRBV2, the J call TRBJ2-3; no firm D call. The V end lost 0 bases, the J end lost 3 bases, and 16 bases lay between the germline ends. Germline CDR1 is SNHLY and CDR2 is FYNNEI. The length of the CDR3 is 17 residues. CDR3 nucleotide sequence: TGTGCCAGCAGTGAAGCGGTAGGGCTAATAGGGACAGATACGCAGTATTTT. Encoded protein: CASSEAVGLIGTDTQYF.

In nucleotides, the CDR3 is TGTGCCAGCACCGGCCCAGAGGAGAATTCCTACGAGCAGTACTTC. It encodes CASTGPEENSYEQYF. The V and J genes are TRBV28 and TRBJ2-7, with D unclear. Between the trimmed V and J ends, which lost 7 bases and 1 base, there was a span of 17 bases. Germline V gives CDR1 MDHEN, CDR2 SYDVKM. This CDR3 has 15 amino acids.

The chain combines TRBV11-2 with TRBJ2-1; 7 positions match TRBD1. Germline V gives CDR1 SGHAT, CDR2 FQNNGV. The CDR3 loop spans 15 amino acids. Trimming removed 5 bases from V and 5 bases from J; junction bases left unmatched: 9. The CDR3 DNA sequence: TGTGCCAGCAGCACGTTGACAGGGCGCGACAATGAGCAGTTCTTC. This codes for CASSTLTGRDNEQFF. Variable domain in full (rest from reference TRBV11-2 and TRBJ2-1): EAGVAQSPRYKIIEKRQSVAFWCNPISGHATLYWYQQILGQGPKLLIQFQNNGVVDDSQLPKDRFSAERLKGVDSTLKIQPAKLEDSAVYLCASSTLTGRDNEQFFGPGTRLTVL.

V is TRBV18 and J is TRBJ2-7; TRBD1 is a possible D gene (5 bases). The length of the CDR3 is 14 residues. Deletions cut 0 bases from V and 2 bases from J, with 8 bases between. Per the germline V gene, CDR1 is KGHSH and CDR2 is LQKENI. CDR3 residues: CASSPPSRAYEQYF. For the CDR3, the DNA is TGTGCCAGCTCACCACCGAGCAGGGCCTACGAGCAGTACTTC.

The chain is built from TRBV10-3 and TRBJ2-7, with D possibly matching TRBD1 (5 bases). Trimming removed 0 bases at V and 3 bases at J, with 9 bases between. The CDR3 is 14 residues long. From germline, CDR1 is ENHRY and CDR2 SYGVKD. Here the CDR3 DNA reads TGTGCCATCAGTGAGTCGACAGCAGGCTACGAGCAGTACTTC. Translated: CAISESTAGYEQYF.

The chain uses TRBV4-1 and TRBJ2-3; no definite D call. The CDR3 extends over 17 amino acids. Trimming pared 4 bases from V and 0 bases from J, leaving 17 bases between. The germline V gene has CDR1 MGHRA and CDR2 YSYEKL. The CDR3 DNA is TGCGCCAGCAGCCGGTTGCCCAGCTCTATTAGCACAGATACGCAGTATTTT. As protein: CASSRLPSSISTDTQYF.

The CDR3 DNA reads as TGTGCCAGCACCCCCTTAGTCGCAGAGAATAATGAAAAACTGTTTTTT. This translates into CASTPLVAENNEKLFF. The chain carries TRBV7-9 and TRBJ1-4; D remains ambiguous. The CDR3 contains 16 residues. Germline CDR1 is SEHNR and CDR2 is FQNEAQ (reference sequence). Trimming shortened V by 7 bases and J by 4 bases, and 19 bases separated the two germline ends.

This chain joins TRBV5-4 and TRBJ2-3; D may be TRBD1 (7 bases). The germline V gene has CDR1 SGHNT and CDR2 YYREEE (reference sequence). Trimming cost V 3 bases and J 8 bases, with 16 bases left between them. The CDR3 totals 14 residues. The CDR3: CASSWNRGGGTQYF. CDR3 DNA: TGTGCCAGCAGCTGGAACAGGGGAGGCGGTACGCAGTATTTT.

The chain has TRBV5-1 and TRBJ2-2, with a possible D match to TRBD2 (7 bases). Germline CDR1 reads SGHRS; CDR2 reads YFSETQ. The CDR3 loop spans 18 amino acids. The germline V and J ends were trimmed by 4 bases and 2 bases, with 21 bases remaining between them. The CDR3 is CASSPAWGGSTNTGELFF. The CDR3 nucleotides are TGCGCCAGCAGCCCCGCCTGGGGGGGCTCAACAAACACCGGGGAGCTGTTTTTT.

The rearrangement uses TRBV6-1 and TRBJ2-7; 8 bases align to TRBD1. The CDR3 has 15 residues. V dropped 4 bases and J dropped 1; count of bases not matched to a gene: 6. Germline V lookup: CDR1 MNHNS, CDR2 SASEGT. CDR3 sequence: CASSAGQGLSYEQYF. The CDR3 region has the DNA TGTGCCAGCAGTGCTGGACAGGGACTTTCCTACGAGCAGTACTTC.

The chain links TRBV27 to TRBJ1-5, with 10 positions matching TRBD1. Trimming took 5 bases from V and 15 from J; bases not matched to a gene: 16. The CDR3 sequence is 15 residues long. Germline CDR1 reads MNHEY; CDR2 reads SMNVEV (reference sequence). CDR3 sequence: CASSGRDRGSLSWHF. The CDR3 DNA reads TGTGCCAGCAGTGGCCGGGACAGGGGCTCCCTGTCGTGGCATTTT.

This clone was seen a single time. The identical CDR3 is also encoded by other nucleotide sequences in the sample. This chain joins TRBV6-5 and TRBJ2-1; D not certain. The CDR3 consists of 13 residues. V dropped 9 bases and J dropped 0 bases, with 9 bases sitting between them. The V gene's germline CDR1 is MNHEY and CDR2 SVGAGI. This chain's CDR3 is CASSLDSYNEQFF. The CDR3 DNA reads TGTGCCAGTTCCTTAGACTCCTACAATGAGCAGTTCTTC.

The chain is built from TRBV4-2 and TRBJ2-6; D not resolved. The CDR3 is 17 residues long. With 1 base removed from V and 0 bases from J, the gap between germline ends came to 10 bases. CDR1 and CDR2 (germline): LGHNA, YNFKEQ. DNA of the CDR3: TGTGCCAGCAGCCAAGTACACTGGAGCTCTGGGGCCAACGTCCTGACTTTC. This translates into CASSQVHWSSGANVLTF.

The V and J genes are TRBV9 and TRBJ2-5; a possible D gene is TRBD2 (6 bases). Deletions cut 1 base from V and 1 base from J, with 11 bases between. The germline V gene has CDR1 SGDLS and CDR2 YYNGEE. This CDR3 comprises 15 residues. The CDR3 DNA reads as TGTGCCAGCAGCGTACAACCTAGCGTCCAAGAGACCCAGTACTTC. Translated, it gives CASSVQPSVQETQYF.

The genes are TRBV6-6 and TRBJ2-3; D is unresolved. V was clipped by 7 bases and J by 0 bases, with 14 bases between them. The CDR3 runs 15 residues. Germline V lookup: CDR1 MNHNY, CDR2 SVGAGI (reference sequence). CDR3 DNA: TGTGCCAGCAATCAGCGTCCGACTAGCACAGATACGCAGTATTTT. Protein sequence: CASNQRPTSTDTQYF.

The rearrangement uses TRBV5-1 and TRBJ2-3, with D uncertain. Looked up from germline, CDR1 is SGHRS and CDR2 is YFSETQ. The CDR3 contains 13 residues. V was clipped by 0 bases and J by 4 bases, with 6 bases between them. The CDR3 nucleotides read TGCGCCAGCAGCTTGGTTGCGGCAGATACGCAGTATTTT. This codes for CASSLVAADTQYF.

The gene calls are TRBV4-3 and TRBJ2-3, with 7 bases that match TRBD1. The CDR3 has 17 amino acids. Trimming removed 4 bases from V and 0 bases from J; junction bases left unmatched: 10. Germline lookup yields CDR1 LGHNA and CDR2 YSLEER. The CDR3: CASSRENRGTSTDTQYF. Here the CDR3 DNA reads TGCGCCAGCAGCCGCGAGAACAGGGGTACTAGCACAGATACGCAGTATTTT.

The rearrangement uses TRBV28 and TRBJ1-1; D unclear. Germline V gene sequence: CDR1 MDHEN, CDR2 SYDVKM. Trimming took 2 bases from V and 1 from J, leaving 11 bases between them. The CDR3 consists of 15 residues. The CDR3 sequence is CASSLVGLRNTEAFF. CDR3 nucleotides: TGTGCCAGCAGTTTAGTGGGCCTACGGAACACTGAAGCTTTCTTT.

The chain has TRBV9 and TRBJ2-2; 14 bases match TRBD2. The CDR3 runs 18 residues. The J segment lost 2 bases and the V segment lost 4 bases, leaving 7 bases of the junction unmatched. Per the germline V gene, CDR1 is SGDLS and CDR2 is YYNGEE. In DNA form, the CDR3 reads TGTGCCAGCAGCCATAAAGGGACTAGCGGGAGAAACACCGGGGAGCTGTTTTTT. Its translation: CASSHKGTSGRNTGELFF.

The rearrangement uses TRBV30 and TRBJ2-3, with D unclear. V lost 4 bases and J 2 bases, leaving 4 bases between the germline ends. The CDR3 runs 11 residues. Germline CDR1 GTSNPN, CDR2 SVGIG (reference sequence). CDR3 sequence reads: CAWTNTDTQYF. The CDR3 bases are TGTGCCTGGACCAACACAGATACGCAGTATTTT.

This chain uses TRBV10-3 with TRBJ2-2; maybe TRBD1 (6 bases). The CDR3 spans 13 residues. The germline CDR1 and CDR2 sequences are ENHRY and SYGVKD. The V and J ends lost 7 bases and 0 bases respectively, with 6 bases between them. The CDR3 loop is CAINRANTGELFF. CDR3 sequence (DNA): TGTGCCATCAACAGGGCGAACACCGGGGAGCTGTTTTTT.

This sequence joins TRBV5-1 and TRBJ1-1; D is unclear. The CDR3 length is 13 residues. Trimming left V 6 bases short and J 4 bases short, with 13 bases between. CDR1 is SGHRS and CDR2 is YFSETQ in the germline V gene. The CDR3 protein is CASKRPEGTEAFF. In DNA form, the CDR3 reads TGCGCCAGCAAAAGGCCGGAGGGCACTGAAGCTTTCTTT.

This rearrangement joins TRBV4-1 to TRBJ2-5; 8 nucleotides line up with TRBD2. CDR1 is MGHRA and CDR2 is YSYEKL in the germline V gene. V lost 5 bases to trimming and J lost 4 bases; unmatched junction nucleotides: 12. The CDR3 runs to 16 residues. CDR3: CASSTRAGVRGETQYF. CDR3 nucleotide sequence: TGCGCCAGCAGCACCCGAGCGGGAGTCCGAGGAGAGACCCAGTACTTC.

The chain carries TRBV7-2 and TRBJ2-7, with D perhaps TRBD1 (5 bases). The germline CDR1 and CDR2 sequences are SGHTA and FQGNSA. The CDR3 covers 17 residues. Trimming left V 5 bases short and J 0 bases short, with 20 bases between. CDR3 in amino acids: CASSQVQVGRVSYEQYF. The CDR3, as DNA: TGTGCCAGCAGCCAAGTTCAGGTTGGCAGGGTCTCCTACGAGCAGTACTTC.

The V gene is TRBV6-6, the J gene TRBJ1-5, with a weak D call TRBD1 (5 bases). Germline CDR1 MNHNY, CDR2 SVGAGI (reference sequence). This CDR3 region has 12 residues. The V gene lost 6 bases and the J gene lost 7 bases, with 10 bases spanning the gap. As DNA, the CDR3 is TGTGCCAGCAGGGGGGTGAAACAGCCCCAGCATTTT. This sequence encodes CASRGVKQPQHF.

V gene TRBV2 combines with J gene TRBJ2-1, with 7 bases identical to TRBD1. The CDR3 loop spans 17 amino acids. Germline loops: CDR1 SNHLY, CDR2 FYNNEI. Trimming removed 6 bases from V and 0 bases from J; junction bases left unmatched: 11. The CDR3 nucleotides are TGTGCCAGCAGGAAAGTTACAGGGGTCCTCTCCTACAATGAGCAGTTCTTC. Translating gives CASRKVTGVLSYNEQFF.

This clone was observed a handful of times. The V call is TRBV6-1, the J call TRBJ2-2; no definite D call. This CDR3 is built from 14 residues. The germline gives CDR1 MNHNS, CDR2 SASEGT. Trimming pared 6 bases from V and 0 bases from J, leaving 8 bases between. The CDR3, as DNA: TGTGCCAGCAGGGGTAGGGCGAACACCGGGGAGCTGTTTTTT. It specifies CASRGRANTGELFF.

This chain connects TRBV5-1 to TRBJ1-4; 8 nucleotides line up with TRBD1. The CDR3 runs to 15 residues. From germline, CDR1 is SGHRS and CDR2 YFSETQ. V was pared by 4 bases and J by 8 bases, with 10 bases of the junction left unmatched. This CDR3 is CASSEDRASIEKLFF. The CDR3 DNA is TGCGCCAGCAGCGAGGACAGGGCTTCCATCGAAAAACTGTTTTTT.

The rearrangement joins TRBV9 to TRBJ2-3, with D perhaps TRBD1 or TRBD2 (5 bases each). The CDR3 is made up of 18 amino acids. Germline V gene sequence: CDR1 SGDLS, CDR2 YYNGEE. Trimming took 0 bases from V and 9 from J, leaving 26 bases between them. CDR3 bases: TGTGCCAGCAGCGTAGGTCCAATAGAGGAAGTAGGGGAGTCGACGCAGTATTTT. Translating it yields CASSVGPIEEVGESTQYF.

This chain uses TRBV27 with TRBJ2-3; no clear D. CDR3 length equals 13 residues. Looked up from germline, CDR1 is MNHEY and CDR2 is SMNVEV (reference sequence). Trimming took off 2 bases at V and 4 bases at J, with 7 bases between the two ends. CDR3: CASSLSRADTQYF. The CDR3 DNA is TGTGCCAGCAGTTTAAGTCGGGCAGATACGCAGTATTTT.